This TCR beta chain stems from a study of regulatory T cells in long-lasting Graves disease. Broader study findings: Persistent cases favored TRBV28, TRBJ1-2 and TRBJ2-5.

Building the TCR beta libraries relied on iRepertoire HTBI primers, and CDR3 regions underwent Arm-PCR. In the original processing: Sample data revealed roughly 62 TRBV and more than 13 TRBJ segments. TCRdb reprocessed the multiplex PCR reads via MiXCR and lists one record per CDR3 protein. These V and J calls rely on TCRdb rather than the paper's analysis. The sample carries about 470,000 distinct CDR3 sequences, around 16% recorded once. Trimming left V 0 bases short and J 4 bases short, with 17 bases between. Germline-derived CDR1 and CDR2 are SGHTA and FQGNSA. CDR3 length equals 17 residues. For this clonotype: Antigen unknown.

Indicated time point: newly diagnosed GD, antithyroid drugs for less than 3 months. The TCR library was prepared using RNA isolated from PBMCs. The same sample was also used in a study of T cells in Graves' hyperthyroidism and ophthalmopathy. As that study records: Exclusion of patients followed from uncontrolled infection, other autoimmune disease, pregnancy or lactation. The HTBI primer set drove a first-round RT-PCR of the TCR CDR3.

The sequences come from peripheral blood mononuclear cells (PBMCs), collected at new diagnosis, from a patient treated with antithyroid drugs. The origin of this receptor is a man in his forties with Graves disease. The rearrangement uses TRBV7-2 and TRBJ2-3; D perhaps matches TRBD2 (6 bases). The CDR3 nucleotides are TGTGCCAGCAGCTTAGCGCTGGGGGGATCCATACCAGATACGCAGTATTTT. Its translation is CASSLALGGSIPDTQYF.